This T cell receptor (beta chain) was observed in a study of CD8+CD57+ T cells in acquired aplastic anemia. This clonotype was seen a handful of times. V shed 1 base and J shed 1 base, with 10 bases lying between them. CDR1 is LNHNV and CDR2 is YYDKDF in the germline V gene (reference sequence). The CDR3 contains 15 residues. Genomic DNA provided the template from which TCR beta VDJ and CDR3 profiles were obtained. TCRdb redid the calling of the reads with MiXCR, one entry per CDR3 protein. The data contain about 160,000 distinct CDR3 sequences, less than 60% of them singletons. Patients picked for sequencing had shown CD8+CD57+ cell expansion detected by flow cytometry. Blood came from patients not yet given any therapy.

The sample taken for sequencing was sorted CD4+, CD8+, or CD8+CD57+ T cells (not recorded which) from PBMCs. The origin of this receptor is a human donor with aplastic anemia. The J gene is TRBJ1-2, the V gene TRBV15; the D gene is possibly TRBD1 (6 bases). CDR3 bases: TGTGCCACCAGCAGAGTCAGGACAGATAACTATGGCTACACCTTC. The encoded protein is CATSRVRTDNYGYTF.